Below are 14 T cell receptor beta chains sequenced from a single sample in a study of regulatory T cells in long-lasting Graves disease (dated by TCRdb to about 2021). Receptor libraries were prepared by multiplex PCR. Instrument used: Illumina HiSeq 4000. TCR beta libraries were built with iRepertoire HTBI primers and Arm-PCR amplification of CDR3 regions. TCRdb reprocessed the public reads (quality trimming at Q25 with fastp, clone calling with MiXCR) and kept in-frame beta chains. Each entry is one CDR3 protein sequence, shown with its most common DNA and genes. This sample is represented by about 450,000 distinct CDR3 sequences; 23% of them were singletons. The ten largest make up roughly 26% of the sample. The intended sense of this specimen's time point label: persistent/refractory GD, antithyroid drugs over 5 years with positive TRAb. RNA was extracted from PBMCs in TRIzol for both TCR sequencing and RNA sequencing.

The starting material was peripheral blood mononuclear cells (PBMCs), obtained when the disease was refractory, from a patient treated with antithyroid drugs. Receptors were obtained from a female donor with Graves disease.

The chain couples TRBV6-9 to TRBJ2-7; TRBD2 might be the D (5 bases). The CDR3 runs to 15 residues. The ends were cut back, 3 bases at V and 2 bases at J, with 14 bases in the middle. Germline V gene sequence: CDR1 MNHGY, CDR2 SVAAGI. The CDR3 reads CASSYQASPAYEQYF. Written as DNA, the CDR3 is TGTGCCAGCAGTTACCAGGCTAGCCCGGCCTACGAGCAGTACTTC.

This clonotype came up a few times. In DNA form, the CDR3 reads TGTGCCAGCAGCGTAGGAGGGGAGATTGAGACCCAGTACTTC. Translated: CASSVGGEIETQYF. The chain has TRBV9 and TRBJ2-5, with D possibly being TRBD1 or TRBD2 (5 bases each). Per germline, CDR1 SGDLS and CDR2 YYNGEE. This CDR3 spans 14 amino acids. V was shortened by 0 bases and J by 5 bases, with 11 bases between the two germline ends. The entire variable domain, with the rest obtained from reference TRBV9 and TRBJ2-5, is as follows: DSGVTQTPKHLITATGQRVTLRCSPRSGDLSVYWYQQSLDQGLQFLIQYYNGEERAKGNILERFSAQQFPDLHSELNLSSLELGDSALYFCASSVGGEIETQYFGPGTRLLVL.

The chain recombines TRBV29-1 with TRBJ2-3, with unresolved D. Trimming took 4 bases from V and 8 from J, leaving 10 bases between them. The V gene's germline CDR1 is SQVTM and CDR2 ANQGSEA. The CDR3 loop spans 11 amino acids. The CDR3 DNA sequence: TGCAGCGTTGTGTTAGGGCCTACGCAGTATTTT. Amino acid sequence: CSVVLGPTQYF.

This clonotype was found many times. The chain joins TRBV28 to TRBJ1-5; TRBD1 might be the D (6 bases). V was cut by 6 bases and J by 7 bases, with 19 bases left in between. The germline V gene encodes CDR1 MDHEN and CDR2 SYDVKM. CDR3 length: 15 amino acids. CDR3 in amino acids: CASRDTGFSGQPQHF. The DNA of the CDR3 is TGTGCCAGCAGGGATACAGGGTTCTCGGGGCAGCCCCAGCATTTT.

The chain has TRBV19 and TRBJ2-2; D uncertain. The CDR3 loop spans 17 amino acids. Germline V gene lookup returns CDR1 LNHDA and CDR2 SQIVND (reference sequence). V was clipped by 3 bases and J by 6 bases, with 20 bases between them. The CDR3 DNA is TGTGCCAGTAGTATTAGTTATAAAACAAGTCACCCCGGGGAGCTGTTTTTT. Protein product: CASSISYKTSHPGELFF.

The V call is TRBV6-2 or TRBV6-3, the J call TRBJ2-7; possibly TRBD1 for D (6 bases). CDR3 length: 17 amino acids. CDR1 is MNHEY and CDR2 is SVGEGT in the germline V gene. Trimming left V 2 bases short and J 6 bases short, with 23 bases between. DNA of the CDR3: TGTGCCAGCAGTTACGCCGCGGGCGCCACAGGGCCATCCGAGCAGTACTTC. It is translated as CASSYAAGATGPSEQYF.

The rearrangement uses TRBV13 and TRBJ1-1; possible D gene TRBD1, 6 bases. CDR3 length equals 13 residues. Trimming cost V 5 bases and J 4 bases, with 11 bases left between them. Germline V lookup: CDR1 PRHDT, CDR2 FYEKMQ (reference sequence). Written as DNA, the CDR3 is TGTGCCAGCAGCCAACAGGGTATCACTGAAGCTTTCTTT. Amino acid sequence: CASSQQGITEAFF.

J is TRBJ2-3 and V is TRBV9; a weak D match, TRBD2 (5 bases). This CDR3 is built from 16 residues. V was pared by 3 bases and J by 6 bases, with 20 bases between. Germline CDR1 is SGDLS and CDR2 is YYNGEE. This chain's CDR3 is CASSGGGAALGDTQYF. In DNA, the CDR3 is TGTGCCAGCAGCGGGGGTGGAGCGGCGCTAGGGGATACGCAGTATTTT.

The chain recombines TRBV9 with TRBJ2-5, with 11 bases lining up with TRBD2. The V gene end was trimmed by 3 bases and the J gene end by 0 bases; junction bases not matched to a gene: 7. The CDR3 runs to 17 residues. Germline V gives CDR1 SGDLS, CDR2 YYNGEE. Written as DNA, the CDR3 is TGTGCCAGCAGCGATGGGACTAGCGGAGGGTACCAAGAGACCCAGTACTTC. Translation gives CASSDGTSGGYQETQYF.

In regard to this clonotype: This is likely an artifact of a read error, given a far larger clone one base away. J is TRBJ2-7 and V is TRBV7-9; 11 bases line up with TRBD2. Trimming cost V 4 bases and J 5 bases; bases outside gene matches: 1. Germline assignment: CDR1 SEHNR and CDR2 FQNEAQ (reference sequence). CDR3 size: 13 residues. The CDR3 sequence: CASSSTSGNEQYF. As DNA, the CDR3 is TGTGCCAGCAGCTCGACTAGCGGGAACGAGCAGTACTTC.

The genes are TRBV20-1 and TRBJ1-1; a weak D match, TRBD1 (5 bases). The CDR3 sequence is 12 residues long. CDR1 DFQATT and CDR2 SNEGSKA come from the germline V gene (reference sequence). V lost 4 bases and J 4 bases, leaving 10 bases between the germline ends. The CDR3 protein is CSAKEGLTEAFF. The CDR3 bases are TGCAGTGCTAAAGAGGGGCTCACTGAAGCTTTCTTT.

This clonotype was picked up many times. The J gene is TRBJ2-7, the V gene TRBV28; D call uncertain. Germline V gene lookup returns CDR1 MDHEN and CDR2 SYDVKM. There are 15 residues in the CDR3. With 3 bases removed from V and 6 bases from J, the gap between germline ends came to 18 bases. The CDR3 here is CASSFRKSAMGEQYF. CDR3 nucleotides: TGTGCCAGCAGTTTTAGAAAGTCCGCGATGGGCGAGCAGTACTTC. Together with reference TRBV28 and TRBJ2-7, the CDR3 gives the full variable domain: DVKVTQSSRYLVKRTGEKVFLECVQDMDHENMFWYRQDPGLGLRLIYFSYDVKMKEKGDIPEGYSVSREKKERFSLILESASTNQTSMYLCASSFRKSAMGEQYFGPGTRLTVT.

The chain combines TRBV7-2 with TRBJ1-3; D is unclear. Germline CDR1 and CDR2: SGHTA and FQGNSA. Trimming stripped 7 bases from V and 9 bases from J, with 10 bases between. This CDR3 has 11 amino acids. CDR3 nucleotide sequence: TGTGCCAGCATTCGAGTTAGCACCATATATTTT. Its protein is CASIRVSTIYF. The variable domain in full, completed from reference TRBV7-2 and TRBJ1-3, reads GAGVSQSPSNKVTEKGKDVELRCDPISGHTALYWYRQSLGQGLEFLIYFQGNSAPDKSGLPSDRFSAERTGGSVSTLTIQRTQQEDSAVYLCASIRVSTIYFGEGSWLTVV.

This clonotype has just a few counts. A junction boundary mismatches the germline segment, possibly from a read error. The V gene is TRBV6-2 or TRBV6-3, the J gene TRBJ1-2, with a tentative D call TRBD1 (6 bases). In germline, CDR1 is MNHEY, CDR2 SVGEGT. The CDR3 sequence is 15 residues long. CDR3 in DNA: TGTGCCGGCAGTTACTCCGACAGGCCCGGAGATGGCTACACCTTC. Translation: CAGSYSDRPGDGYTF.